Below are 28 T cell receptor beta chains sequenced from a single sample in a study of cytomegalovirus exposure and HLA in healthy donors. Amplification used 60 Vbeta primers and 13 Jbeta primers. Produced via immunoSEQ multiplex PCR; TCRdb's table is partial and in-frame only. The sample has 140,000 to 150,000 clones, approximately 57% seen once. The sample consisted of PBMCs. The receptors derive from a male donor in good health and CMV-seronegative.

The chain is built from TRBV4-3 and TRBJ2-2, with 7 bases matching TRBD1. Looked up from germline, CDR1 is LGHNA and CDR2 is YSLEER. This CDR3 comprises 14 residues. The V gene end was trimmed by 0 bases and the J gene end by 5 bases; junction bases not matched to a gene: 0. The CDR3 protein is CASSQETGTGELFF. The CDR3 bases are TGCGCCAGCAGCCAAGAGACAGGGACCGGGGAGCTGTTTTTT.

The chain is built from TRBV5-1 and TRBJ2-5; perhaps TRBD1 as D (6 bases). The germline V gene has CDR1 SGHRS and CDR2 YFSETQ. The germline V and J ends were trimmed by 6 bases and 5 bases, with 17 bases remaining between them. This CDR3 contains 14 residues. The CDR3 protein is CASKLAGERETQYF. CDR3 bases: TGCGCCAGCAAGTTGGCAGGGGAAAGGGAGACCCAGTACTTC.

The V and J genes are TRBV6-4 and TRBJ2-3; possible D gene TRBD1, 6 bases. Germline CDR1 MRHNA, CDR2 SNTAGT. The CDR3 length is 14 residues. Trimming shortened V by 2 bases and J by 2 bases, and 8 bases separated the two germline ends. Here the CDR3 reads CASSDRGTTDTQYF. CDR3 nucleotides: TGTGCCAGCAGTGACAGGGGGACCACAGATACGCAGTATTTT.

This chain connects TRBV7-3 to TRBJ2-5; weak D call: TRBD2 (5 bases). CDR1 SGHTA and CDR2 FQGTGA come from the germline V gene. The CDR3 extends over 14 amino acids. V was pared by 5 bases and J by 4 bases, with 14 bases between. In nucleotides, the CDR3 is TGTGCCAGCAGCCCAGGACCTAGCACAGAGACCCAGTACTTC. Protein sequence: CASSPGPSTETQYF.

The chain is built from TRBV27 and TRBJ1-5; a weak D match, TRBD1 (6 bases). The length of the CDR3 is 16 residues. V shed 0 bases and J shed 3 bases, with 12 bases lying between them. Per the germline V gene, CDR1 is MNHEY and CDR2 is SMNVEV (reference sequence). CDR3 in amino acids: CASSLSRTDLNQPQHF. Here the CDR3 DNA reads TGTGCCAGCAGTTTATCGAGGACAGACCTCAATCAGCCCCAGCATTTT.

The CDR3 here is CASSLTSGETTDTQYF. CDR3 in DNA: TGTGCCAGCAGCTTGACTAGCGGGGAGACCACAGATACGCAGTATTTT. The gene calls are TRBV11-2 and TRBJ2-3; 11 bases line up with TRBD2. This CDR3 has 16 residues. Trimming cost V 3 bases and J 2 bases; bases outside gene matches: 4. Germline loops: CDR1 SGHAT, CDR2 FQNNGV.

The chain uses TRBV4-2 and TRBJ2-5; 10 positions agree with TRBD2. The germline gives CDR1 LGHNA, CDR2 YNFKEQ. V lost 0 bases and J lost 5; bases outside the gene matches: 6. CDR3 size: 16 residues. The CDR3 DNA follows: TGTGCCAGCAGCCAAGATCCCTATAGCGGGGGGGAGACCCAGTACTTC. This encodes CASSQDPYSGGETQYF.

The chain links TRBV19 to TRBJ2-2, with 8 nucleotides matching TRBD1. This CDR3 has 17 amino acids. The junction had 19 bases not matched to a gene; V was cut back by 11 bases and J by 5 bases. Germline V gives CDR1 LNHDA, CDR2 SQIVND (reference sequence). The CDR3 DNA reads as TGTGCCCGTGGCGGACAGGGAGAATCGATTGGGACCGGGGAGCTGTTTTTT. Translated: CARGGQGESIGTGELFF. The variable domain in full, completed from reference TRBV19 and TRBJ2-2, reads DGGITQSPKYLFRKEGQNVTLSCEQNLNHDAMYWYRQDPGQGLRLIYYSQIVNDFQKGDIAEGYSVSREKKESFPLTVTSAQKNPTAFYLCARGGQGESIGTGELFFGEGSRLTVL.

This sequence joins TRBV7-6 and TRBJ1-3, with D maybe TRBD1 (6 bases). The CDR3 extends over 16 amino acids. The V gene's germline CDR1 is SGHVS and CDR2 FNYEAQ. V lost 4 bases to trimming and J lost 0 bases, with 13 bases between them. CDR3 in DNA: TGTGCCAGCAGCTCTCCGCTCAGGGGCTCTGGAAACACCATATATTTT. It is translated as CASSSPLRGSGNTIYF.

The rearrangement uses TRBV28 and TRBJ2-4; TRBD2 is a possible D gene (5 bases). The CDR3 totals 17 residues. The ends were cut back, 2 bases at V and 3 bases at J, with 17 bases in the middle. The germline gives CDR1 MDHEN, CDR2 SYDVKM. Here the CDR3 DNA reads TGTGCCAGCAGTTTAGCGCGAGGGCTGAGGGTCAAAAACATTCAGTACTTC. Encoded protein: CASSLARGLRVKNIQYF. Filled out from reference TRBV28 and TRBJ2-4, the complete variable domain reads DVKVTQSSRYLVKRTGEKVFLECVQDMDHENMFWYRQDPGLGLRLIYFSYDVKMKEKGDIPEGYSVSREKKERFSLILESASTNQTSMYLCASSLARGLRVKNIQYFGAGTRLSVL.

This clone was observed a handful of times. V usage is TRBV10-3 and J usage is TRBJ1-5, with TRBD1 identical over 12 bases. The CDR3 extends over 17 amino acids. V lost 0 bases and J lost 4; bases outside the gene matches: 4. In germline, CDR1 is ENHRY, CDR2 SYGVKD. DNA for the CDR3: TGTGCCATCAGTGAGTCCGGGACAGGGGGCGCGAATCAGCCCCAGCATTTT. This sequence encodes CAISESGTGGANQPQHF.

This clone was observed a few times. The V and J genes are TRBV19 and TRBJ2-2; 8 bases fit TRBD1. Germline lookup yields CDR1 LNHDA and CDR2 SQIVND (reference sequence). The CDR3 is 20 residues long. Trimming removed 3 bases from V and 5 bases from J; junction bases left unmatched: 20. CDR3 in amino acids: CASSIRPRELVDRGTGELFF. The CDR3 DNA is TGTGCCAGTAGTATTCGTCCTCGGGAACTGGTCGACAGGGGAACCGGGGAGCTGTTTTTT.

The genes are TRBV11-1 and TRBJ2-5, with D possibly being TRBD2 (5 bases). Per germline, CDR1 SGHAT and CDR2 FQDESV (reference sequence). The CDR3 consists of 15 residues. V was pared by 8 bases and J by 7 bases, with 23 bases between. The CDR3: CASSPPGLTMGTQYF. Written as DNA, the CDR3 is TGTGCCAGCTCTCCCCCCGGACTGACAATGGGGACCCAGTACTTC.

J is TRBJ1-4 and V is TRBV2, with D perhaps matching TRBD1 (5 bases). The CDR3 spans 15 residues. V was clipped by 7 bases and J by 4 bases, with 16 bases between them. The germline V gene encodes CDR1 SNHLY and CDR2 FYNNEI. In nucleotides, the CDR3 is TGTGCCAGCACCTTGGGGGGTCAGATTAATGAAAAACTGTTTTTT. This translates into CASTLGGQINEKLFF.

The J gene is TRBJ2-1, the V gene TRBV9; possibly TRBD2 for D (6 bases). V gave up 2 bases and J gave up 6 bases, with 15 bases separating them. Germline loops: CDR1 SGDLS, CDR2 YYNGEE. This CDR3 spans 15 amino acids. CDR3 in amino acids: CASSVRSEGSNEQFF. CDR3 coding DNA: TGTGCCAGCAGCGTCCGTTCGGAGGGGTCCAATGAGCAGTTCTTC.

The V call is TRBV15, the J call TRBJ1-4, with 10 bases fitting TRBD1. The CDR3 has 16 residues. Germline-derived CDR1 and CDR2 are LNHNV and YYDKDF (reference sequence). The V gene end was trimmed by 3 bases and the J gene end by 0 bases; junction bases not matched to a gene: 1. The CDR3 here is CATSRDRGATNEKLFF. In nucleotides, the CDR3 is TGTGCCACCAGCAGGGACAGGGGGGCAACTAATGAAAAACTGTTTTTT.

The chain employs TRBV18 and TRBJ1-2, with 7 bases aligning to TRBD1. Germline CDR1 reads KGHSH; CDR2 reads LQKENI. CDR3 length: 15 amino acids. J lost 0 bases, V lost 2 bases, and 3 bases had no gene match. Here the CDR3 DNA reads TGTGCCAGCTCACCAGAGGGGGCGACTAACTATGGCTACACCTTC. Its protein product is CASSPEGATNYGYTF.

V is TRBV15 and J is TRBJ2-7; D perhaps matches TRBD1 (5 bases). Trimming cost V 5 bases and J 1 base, with 15 bases left between them. Per germline, CDR1 LNHNV and CDR2 YYDKDF (reference sequence). The CDR3 consists of 15 residues. The CDR3 spells CATSPDRTSSYEQYF. CDR3 DNA: TGTGCCACCAGCCCCGACCGGACAAGTTCCTACGAGCAGTACTTC.

V usage is TRBV28 and J usage is TRBJ1-5; the D gene is possibly TRBD1 (5 bases). Deletions cut 6 bases from V and 6 bases from J, with 21 bases between. Germline V lookup: CDR1 MDHEN, CDR2 SYDVKM. This CDR3 contains 16 residues. The CDR3: CASRSAGGFMGQPQHF. The CDR3 bases are TGTGCCAGCAGGTCGGCGGGGGGGTTCATGGGTCAGCCCCAGCATTTT.

This chain connects TRBV27 to TRBJ2-2; perhaps TRBD2 as D (7 bases). This CDR3 spans 15 amino acids. CDR1 and CDR2 from the germline V gene are MNHEY and SMNVEV (reference sequence). Trimming shortened V by 2 bases and J by 3 bases, and 10 bases separated the two germline ends. This chain's CDR3 is CASSLGRGYTGELFF. In DNA form, the CDR3 reads TGTGCCAGCAGTTTAGGGAGGGGGTACACCGGGGAGCTGTTTTTT.

The chain combines TRBV6-1 with TRBJ2-5; possibly TRBD1 for D (6 bases). Trimming pared 7 bases from V and 2 bases from J, leaving 17 bases between. The CDR3 is made up of 15 amino acids. CDR1 and CDR2 from the germline V gene are MNHNS and SASEGT. The CDR3 DNA reads as TGTGCCAGCACCGAAAGTTGGGGGCAACAAGAGACCCAGTACTTC. Its translation: CASTESWGQQETQYF.

V is TRBV18 and J is TRBJ2-2; weak D call: TRBD1 (6 bases). The CDR3 has 17 residues. The V and J ends lost 3 bases and 2 bases respectively, with 16 bases between them. Germline CDR1 KGHSH, CDR2 LQKENI. DNA of the CDR3: TGTGCCAGCTCACCGGATAGTACAGGGTCAAACACCGGGGAGCTGTTTTTT. As protein: CASSPDSTGSNTGELFF.

The chain joins TRBV21-1 to TRBJ2-7; the table's D call of TRBD1 was not tested on the DNA. TRBV21-1 is given as a pseudogene. This CDR3 has 11 amino acids. CDR3 amino acids: CASSGGNEQYF. The CDR3, as DNA: TGTGCCAGCAGCGGGGGCAACGAGCAGTACTTC.

The chain joins TRBV4-2 to TRBJ2-1, with 7 bases aligning to TRBD2. The CDR3 sequence is 18 residues long. Germline CDR1 LGHNA, CDR2 YNFKEQ. V was pared by 4 bases and J by 7 bases, with 19 bases of the junction left unmatched. This CDR3 reads CASSRHWGGTPPANEQFF. The CDR3 region has the DNA TGTGCCAGCAGCCGCCACTGGGGGGGGACTCCCCCCGCAAATGAGCAGTTCTTC.

This clone was counted only a few times. The chain carries TRBV5-4 and TRBJ2-2; D is perhaps TRBD2 (6 bases). In germline, CDR1 is SGHNT, CDR2 YYREEE (reference sequence). V was cut by 4 bases and J by 4 bases, with 11 bases left in between. The CDR3 is 14 amino acids. The CDR3 DNA reads as TGTGCCAGCAGCAACGGACTATCCACCGGGGAGCTGTTTTTT. It encodes CASSNGLSTGELFF.

This clone has more than one count but fewer than ten. The CDR3 sequence: CASSQDLGGYGYTF. The CDR3 nucleotides read TGCGCCAGCAGCCAAGATTTGGGGGGCTATGGCTACACCTTC. The chain couples TRBV4-3 to TRBJ1-2; D is possibly TRBD1 (5 bases). The germline gives CDR1 LGHNA, CDR2 YSLEER. The CDR3 sequence is 14 residues long. V was cut by 0 bases and J by 4 bases, with 9 bases left in between.

The CDR3 bases are TGTGCCAGCAGCGAGGTGCAGGGGAAGCAGTTCTTC. Translated: CASSEVQGKQFF. This sequence joins TRBV7-6 and TRBJ2-1, with D possibly matching TRBD1 (6 bases). The V and J ends lost 5 bases and 11 bases respectively, with 13 bases between them. Germline assignment: CDR1 SGHVS and CDR2 FNYEAQ. There are 12 residues in the CDR3.

The chain recombines TRBV5-5 with TRBJ2-3; D is unclear. Looked up from germline, CDR1 is SGHKS and CDR2 is YYEKEE (reference sequence). This CDR3 is built from 15 residues. Trimming cost V 1 base and J 4 bases, with 13 bases left between them. In DNA, the CDR3 is TGTGCCAGCAGCTTGTCCAGGCCGTCACCAGATACGCAGTATTTT. The encoded protein is CASSLSRPSPDTQYF. Supplemented by reference TRBV5-5 and TRBJ2-3, the full variable domain reads DAGVTQSPTHLIKTRGQQVTLRCSPISGHKSVSWYQQVLGQGPQFIFQYYEKEERGRGNFPDRFSARQFPNYSSELNVNALLLGDSALYLCASSLSRPSPDTQYFGPGTRLTVL.